The next 30 T cell receptor beta chains were all read from a single sample in a study of T-cell memory formation after mild COVID-19. TCRdb redid the calling of the 5' RACE reads with MiXCR, one entry per CDR3 protein. The sample lists about 400,000 distinct CDR3 sequences; more than 15% were seen once. The sequencing input was PBMCs or a T cell subset sorted from them (not recorded which). The receptors were gathered from a man aged 18-30 years who had mild COVID-19 (a few samples of this study predate the infection). Cell type and time point are not known.

This clonotype has just a few counts. The rearrangement links TRBV2 to TRBJ2-1, with TRBD1 matching over 7 bases. There are 13 residues in the CDR3. CDR1 is SNHLY, CDR2 FYNNEI, per germline. J lost 9 bases, V lost 6 bases, and 8 bases had no gene match. CDR3 in amino acids: CASRQGVLFEQFF. The CDR3 region has the DNA TGTGCCAGCAGGCAGGGGGTCCTCTTTGAGCAGTTCTTC.

This clonotype was counted between two and nine times. The CDR3 DNA is TGTGCCAGCAGCGTGACAGGGGTCGGTTCACCCCTCCACTTT. Amino acid sequence: CASSVTGVGSPLHF. The chain is built from TRBV9 and TRBJ1-6, with 8 bases lining up with TRBD1. CDR3 length equals 14 residues. From germline, CDR1 is SGDLS and CDR2 YYNGEE. The trim removed 2 bases at V and 9 bases at J, leaving 4 bases unmatched.

The rearrangement joins TRBV4-1 to TRBJ1-2; tentatively, D is TRBD1 (5 bases). Trimming cost V 1 base and J 0 bases, with 12 bases left between them. The germline gives CDR1 MGHRA, CDR2 YSYEKL. The CDR3 is 16 residues long. The CDR3 protein is CASSQAPGGSNYGYTF. The CDR3 nucleotides read TGCGCCAGCAGCCAAGCCCCCGGGGGGTCTAACTATGGCTACACCTTC.

This clonotype was seen many times. V is TRBV15 and J is TRBJ1-5; TRBD1 is a possible D gene (5 bases). Germline V gene data show CDR1 as LNHNV and CDR2 as YYDKDF (reference sequence). V lost 1 base to trimming and J lost 9 bases, with 7 bases between them. The CDR3 totals 12 residues. CDR3 coding DNA: TGTGCCACCAGCAGAGGGGGACGGCCCCAGCATTTT. Translation gives CATSRGGRPQHF.

The chain carries TRBV20-1 and TRBJ1-2; no definite D call. The germline CDR1 and CDR2 sequences are DFQATT and SNEGSKA (reference sequence). CDR3 length: 11 amino acids. Trimming cost V 5 bases and J 6 bases, with 10 bases left between them. Here the CDR3 DNA reads TGCAGTGCTCTCGTGGGGAATGGCTACACCTTC. Translated, it gives CSALVGNGYTF.

The chain employs TRBV4-3 and TRBJ1-1; D unresolved. The CDR3 has 17 residues. CDR1 is LGHNA, CDR2 YSLEER, per germline. Trimming cost V 0 bases and J 1 base, with 15 bases left between them. This chain's CDR3 is CASSQDWPPRANTEAFF. Here the CDR3 DNA reads TGCGCCAGCAGCCAAGATTGGCCCCCCCGGGCGAACACTGAAGCTTTCTTT.

The table lists this clonotype with a few counts. The chain has TRBV4-2 and TRBJ2-2; unclear D gene. Trimming took off 0 bases at V and 1 base at J, with 6 bases between the two ends. Germline CDR1 LGHNA, CDR2 YNFKEQ. The CDR3 is 15 amino acids. The CDR3 is CASSQDRENTGELFF. The CDR3 DNA reads as TGTGCCAGCAGCCAAGATAGGGAGAACACCGGGGAGCTGTTTTTT.

The CDR3 is CASSPGTNGVEKLFF. The CDR3, as DNA: TGTGCCAGCAGCCCCGGGACGAATGGGGTCGAAAAACTGTTTTTT. The gene calls are TRBV3-1 and TRBJ1-4; D is possibly TRBD1 (5 bases). V was cut by 4 bases and J by 8 bases, with 17 bases left in between. The CDR3 spans 15 residues. CDR1 is LGHDT, CDR2 YNNKEL, per germline (reference sequence).

CDR3 coding DNA: TGTGCCAGCAGCCTCGGTGAGATGGTTGAAGCTTTCTTT. This gives the protein CASSLGEMVEAFF. The V and J genes are TRBV7-9 and TRBJ1-1, with D uncertain. Trimming pared 5 bases from V and 7 bases from J, leaving 14 bases between. The CDR3 runs to 13 residues. Germline V gene data show CDR1 as SEHNR and CDR2 as FQNEAQ (reference sequence).

The V and J genes are TRBV3-1 and TRBJ1-2; TRBD1 is a possible D gene (5 bases). CDR3 length equals 16 residues. Per the germline V gene, CDR1 is LGHDT and CDR2 is YNNKEL (reference sequence). Trimming left V 0 bases short and J 8 bases short, with 19 bases between. The chain's CDR3 is CASSQDGRVITQGYTF. The CDR3 coding sequence is TGTGCCAGCAGCCAAGACGGCAGGGTGATTACCCAGGGCTACACCTTC.

The table lists this clonotype with many counts. The V call is TRBV20-1, the J call TRBJ1-1; the D gene is possibly TRBD1 (6 bases). The germline gives CDR1 DFQATT, CDR2 SNEGSKA (reference sequence). The CDR3 sequence is 11 residues long. V lost 6 bases to trimming and J lost 1 base, with 6 bases between them. The DNA for the CDR3 is TGCAGTGCGGGACAGAACACTGAAGCTTTCTTT. Translation gives CSAGQNTEAFF.

V gene TRBV10-3 combines with J gene TRBJ1-1, with 8 positions matching TRBD1. The germline V gene encodes CDR1 ENHRY and CDR2 SYGVKD. The V segment lost 9 bases and the J segment 5 bases; nucleotides outside the gene matches: 8. There are 13 residues in the CDR3. CDR3 nucleotide sequence: TGTGCCATGAGACAGGGGTTTGAGACTGAAGCTTTCTTT. Amino acid sequence: CAMRQGFETEAFF.

The V gene is TRBV7-3, the J gene TRBJ2-5; perhaps TRBD1 as D (6 bases). The V gene's germline CDR1 is SGHTA and CDR2 FQGTGA. This CDR3 has 16 amino acids. Trimming left V 5 bases short and J 4 bases short, with 20 bases between. DNA for the CDR3: TGTGCCAGCAGCGCAAACCCCCAGGGGCTGGGAGAGACCCAGTACTTC. The encoded protein is CASSANPQGLGETQYF.

This chain connects TRBV7-9 to TRBJ2-3; 9 bases agree with TRBD2. Germline CDR1 and CDR2: SEHNR and FQNEAQ (reference sequence). V trimming: 2 bases; J trimming: 3 bases; junction bases outside the gene matches: 3. The CDR3 has 15 amino acids. The CDR3, as DNA: TGTGCCAGCAGCTTACTAGCGGGGACTACAGATACGCAGTATTTT. Translation: CASSLLAGTTDTQYF.

The chain is built from TRBV2 and TRBJ1-4, with 8 bases matching TRBD1. CDR3 length: 13 amino acids. Germline CDR1 SNHLY, CDR2 FYNNEI. After removal of 6 bases from V and 8 bases from J, the junction contained 5 bases not matched to a gene. As DNA, the CDR3 is TGTGCCAGCAGCGACAGGGGACAGGAAAAACTGTTTTTT. This sequence encodes CASSDRGQEKLFF.

The chain combines TRBV7-9 with TRBJ2-7, with a tentative D call TRBD1 (6 bases). The CDR3 loop spans 14 amino acids. Germline V gene sequence: CDR1 SEHNR, CDR2 FQNEAQ (reference sequence). Trimming removed 5 bases at V and 6 bases at J, with 17 bases between. The chain's CDR3 is CASSHFVSDSEQYV. The CDR3 region has the DNA TGTGCCAGCAGCCATTTCGTTTCGGACAGCGAGCAGTACGTC.

J is TRBJ1-5 and V is TRBV29-1; 7 bases match TRBD1. CDR1 SQVTM and CDR2 ANQGSEA come from the germline V gene. Unmatched junction bases numbered 4, after V lost 5 bases and J lost 3 bases. This CDR3 spans 13 amino acids. CDR3 sequence (DNA): TGCAGCGTTCAACAGGGGCACAATCAGCCCCAGCATTTT. It codes for CSVQQGHNQPQHF.

There are many counts of this clonotype. The chain employs TRBV30 and TRBJ2-5; possibly TRBD2 for D (5 bases). Trimming removed 1 base from V and 5 bases from J, with 17 bases in between. This CDR3 comprises 15 residues. Germline V gene lookup returns CDR1 GTSNPN and CDR2 SVGIG (reference sequence). This chain's CDR3 is CAWSEGAQTGETQYF. The CDR3 nucleotides are TGTGCCTGGAGTGAGGGAGCACAAACGGGGGAGACCCAGTACTTC.

The chain uses TRBV20-1 and TRBJ2-7; the D call may be TRBD1 or TRBD2 (5 bases each). The CDR3 contains 14 residues. V gave up 6 bases and J gave up 6 bases, with 21 bases separating them. Germline-derived CDR1 and CDR2 are DFQATT and SNEGSKA (reference sequence). CDR3 DNA sequence: TGCAGTGCCCTCGGTTCCGGGACGCACCCCGAGCAGTACGTC. Translated, it gives CSALGSGTHPEQYV.

The CDR3 nucleotides are TGCGCCAGCAGCCAAGATTGGGCTAGCGGGGGGACCTACGAGCAGTACTTC. Its protein product is CASSQDWASGGTYEQYF. The rearrangement uses TRBV4-1 and TRBJ2-7, with TRBD2 matching 11 bases. Trimming took 0 bases from V and 2 from J; bases not matched to a gene: 6. The germline gives CDR1 MGHRA, CDR2 YSYEKL. The CDR3 has 17 amino acids.

This clonotype was counted between two and nine times. This sequence joins TRBV6-2 or TRBV6-3 and TRBJ1-5; perhaps TRBD1 as D (5 bases). Trimming removed 6 bases at V and 0 bases at J, with 9 bases between. Germline-derived CDR1 and CDR2 are MNHEY and SVGEGT. This CDR3 is 14 amino acids long. Here the CDR3 DNA reads TGTGCCAGCAGACGGGGGTATAGCAATCAGCCCCAGCATTTT. This gives the protein CASRRGYSNQPQHF.

This clonotype was detected only a few times. This chain joins TRBV4-3 and TRBJ2-2; D tentatively fits TRBD1 or TRBD2 (6 bases each). The CDR3 runs 16 residues. With 1 base removed from V and 5 bases from J, the gap between germline ends came to 14 bases. Germline CDR1 reads LGHNA; CDR2 reads YSLEER. The CDR3 coding sequence is TGCGCCAGCAGCCAAGCCTACGGGGGCGGGACCGGGGAGCTGTTTTTT. Amino acid sequence: CASSQAYGGGTGELFF.

The sample holds a few counts of this clonotype. This chain uses TRBV30 with TRBJ2-3; TRBD2 matches at 11 bases. The ends lost 1 base at V and 9 bases at J; junction bases unmatched: 6. The CDR3 covers 14 residues. CDR1 is GTSNPN, CDR2 SVGIG, per germline (reference sequence). The CDR3: CAWSDLAGGSTQYF. The CDR3 coding sequence is TGTGCCTGGAGTGACCTAGCGGGGGGCAGCACGCAGTATTTT.

The CDR3 DNA reads as TGTGCCAGCAGTCCCTCGACAGGGCGAGAGACCCAGTACTTC. Its translation: CASSPSTGRETQYF. The rearrangement links TRBV6-5 to TRBJ2-5; TRBD1 matches 7 bases. Germline CDR1 is MNHEY and CDR2 is SVGAGI. This CDR3 has 14 amino acids. Germline trimming cut 5 bases from V and 4 bases from J; bases unmatched to any gene: 7.

The DNA of the CDR3 is TGTGCCAGAAGGGCGGGGGCTCTACTGGAGGAGACCCAGTACTTC. Its protein is CARRAGALLEETQYF. The gene calls are TRBV28 and TRBJ2-5; a possible D gene is TRBD2 (7 bases). This CDR3 is 15 amino acids long. Germline CDR1 reads MDHEN; CDR2 reads SYDVKM. With 9 bases removed from V and 5 bases from J, the gap between germline ends came to 22 bases.

This clonotype has ten or more counts. The chain joins TRBV5-1 to TRBJ2-6; possibly TRBD2 for D (6 bases). CDR1 and CDR2 (germline): SGHRS, YFSETQ. V lost 0 bases and J lost 3, with 19 bases in between. This CDR3 is 19 amino acids long. This CDR3 reads CASSLGGLRENSGANVLTF. Here the CDR3 DNA reads TGCGCCAGCAGCTTGGGCGGACTAAGGGAAAACAGTGGGGCCAACGTCCTGACTTTC.

This clonotype was counted only a few times. The J gene is TRBJ2-3, the V gene TRBV10-3; 8 bases are a match to TRBD1. The length of the CDR3 is 13 residues. V was clipped by 6 bases and J by 9 bases; unmatched bases: 8. The germline V gene encodes CDR1 ENHRY and CDR2 SYGVKD. The CDR3 coding sequence is TGTGCCATCAGCGCCGAGAACAGGGGGACGCAGTATTTT. Protein sequence: CAISAENRGTQYF.

This rearrangement joins TRBV7-2 to TRBJ2-5; 11 positions agree with TRBD2. The germline V gene has CDR1 SGHTA and CDR2 FQGNSA. V lost 10 bases and J lost 4; bases outside the gene matches: 8. This CDR3 contains 14 residues. The CDR3 sequence: CATAFSGGAETQYF. CDR3 in DNA: TGTGCCACCGCTTTTAGCGGGGGGGCAGAGACCCAGTACTTC. Full variable domain (rest looked up from reference TRBV7-2 and TRBJ2-5): GAGVSQSPSNKVTEKGKDVELRCDPISGHTALYWYRQSLGQGLEFLIYFQGNSAPDKSGLPSDRFSAERTGGSVSTLTIQRTQQEDSAVYLCATAFSGGAETQYFGPGTRLLVL.

V usage is TRBV7-9 and J usage is TRBJ1-2, with D uncertain. Trimming removed 1 base at V and 7 bases at J, with 19 bases between. Germline lookup yields CDR1 SEHNR and CDR2 FQNEAQ (reference sequence). CDR3 length: 16 amino acids. The CDR3: CASSLGVRATTVGYTF. For the CDR3, the DNA is TGTGCCAGCAGCTTAGGAGTGAGGGCCACTACCGTTGGCTACACCTTC.

The V and J genes are TRBV7-2 and TRBJ1-2, with D tentatively TRBD1 (6 bases). V was shortened by 1 base and J by 7 bases, with 19 bases between the two germline ends. The germline V gene encodes CDR1 SGHTA and CDR2 FQGNSA. The CDR3 length is 16 residues. The CDR3 region has the DNA TGTGCCAGCAGCTTAGGAGGGGGAGCAGGATTGGGTGGCTACACCTTC. This codes for CASSLGGGAGLGGYTF.